The text below deals with one T cell receptor beta chain. These data are taken from a study of blood T cell dynamics during melanoma immunotherapy. Study summary: Metastatic melanoma patients received first-line pembrolizumab or nivolumab plus ipilimumab.

A fixed DNA input of 300 to 350 ng was used per bulk PBMC sample. Here immunoSEQ multiplex PCR was the method, and the copy in TCRdb shows in-frame clones only, minus some. The data contain under 3,500 clones, 87% of them singletons. Time point defined: week 3, after first cycle of checkpoint inhibitor. This specimen was blood, taken from a patient treated with checkpoint blockade. The clonotype comes from a human donor with melanoma.

Here the CDR3 reads CASSQRQGAYNEQFF. CDR3 nucleotide sequence: TGCGCCAGCAGTCAACGACAGGGGGCATACAATGAGCAGTTCTTC. This sequence joins TRBV23-1 and TRBJ2-1; 10 bases are shared with TRBD1. TRBV23-1 is marked as an open reading frame, function uncertain. The J segment lost 4 bases and the V segment lost 2 bases, leaving 2 bases of the junction unmatched. The CDR3 length is 15 residues.